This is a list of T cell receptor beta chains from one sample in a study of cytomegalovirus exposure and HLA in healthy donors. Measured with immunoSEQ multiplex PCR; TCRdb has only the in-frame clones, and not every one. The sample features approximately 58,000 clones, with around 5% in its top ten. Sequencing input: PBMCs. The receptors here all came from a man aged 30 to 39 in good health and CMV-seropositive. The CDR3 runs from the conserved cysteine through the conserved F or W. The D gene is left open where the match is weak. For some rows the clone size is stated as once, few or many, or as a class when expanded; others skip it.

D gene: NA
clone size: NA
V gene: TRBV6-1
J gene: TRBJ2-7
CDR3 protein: CASSEGTSAYEQYF
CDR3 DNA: TGTGCCAGCAGTGAGGGGACATCCGCCTACGAGCAGTACTTC

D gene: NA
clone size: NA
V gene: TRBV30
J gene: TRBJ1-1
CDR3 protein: CAWDPGETEDFF
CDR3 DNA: TGTGCCTGGGACCCGGGGGAAACTGAAGATTTCTTT

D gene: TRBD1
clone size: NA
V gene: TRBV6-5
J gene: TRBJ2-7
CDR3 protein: CATRTGYEQYF
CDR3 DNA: TGTGCCACCCGGACAGGATACGAGCAGTACTTC

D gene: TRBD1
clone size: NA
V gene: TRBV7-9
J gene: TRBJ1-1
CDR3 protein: CASSLRGTGNTEAFF
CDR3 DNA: TGTGCCAGCAGCTTAAGAGGGACAGGGAACACTGAAGCTTTCTTT

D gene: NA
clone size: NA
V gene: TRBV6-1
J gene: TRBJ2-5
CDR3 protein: CASSKDGVQETQYF
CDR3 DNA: TGTGCCAGCAGTAAGGACGGGGTTCAAGAGACCCAGTACTTC

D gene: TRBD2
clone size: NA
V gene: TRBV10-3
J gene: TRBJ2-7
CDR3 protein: CAIRTSGTDEQYF
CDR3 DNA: TGTGCCATCAGGACTAGCGGGACGGACGAGCAGTACTTC

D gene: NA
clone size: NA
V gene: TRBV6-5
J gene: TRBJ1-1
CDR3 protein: CASRAGSAEAFF
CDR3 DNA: TGTGCCAGCAGGGCGGGTTCAGCTGAAGCTTTCTTT

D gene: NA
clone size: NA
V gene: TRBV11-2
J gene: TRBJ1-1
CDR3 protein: CASSFEGGTEAFF
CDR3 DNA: TGTGCCAGCAGCTTCGAAGGGGGCACTGAAGCTTTCTTT

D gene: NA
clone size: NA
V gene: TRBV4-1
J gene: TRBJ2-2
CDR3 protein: CASSQVPGELFF
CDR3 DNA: TGCGCCAGCAGCCAAGTTCCGGGGGAGCTGTTTTTT

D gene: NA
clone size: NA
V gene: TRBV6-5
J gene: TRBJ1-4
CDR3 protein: CASSYTGATNEKLFF
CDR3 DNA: TGTGCCAGCAGTTACACGGGGGCAACTAATGAAAAACTGTTTTTT

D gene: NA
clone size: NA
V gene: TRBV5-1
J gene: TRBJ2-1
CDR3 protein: CASSEDNEQFF
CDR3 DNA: TGCGCCAGCAGCGAGGACAATGAGCAGTTCTTC

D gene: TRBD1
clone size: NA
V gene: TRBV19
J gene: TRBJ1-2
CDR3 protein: CASSLTGAYGYTF
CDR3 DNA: TGTGCCAGTAGTCTGACAGGGGCTTATGGCTACACCTTC

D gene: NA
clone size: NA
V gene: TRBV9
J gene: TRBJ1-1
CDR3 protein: CASSAGTRSSEAFF
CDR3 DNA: TGTGCCAGCAGCGCGGGGACAAGAAGCTCTGAAGCTTTCTTT

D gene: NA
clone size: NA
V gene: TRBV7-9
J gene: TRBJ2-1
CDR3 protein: CASSFSGVDNEQFF
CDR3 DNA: TGTGCCAGCAGCTTTAGCGGAGTCGACAATGAGCAGTTCTTC

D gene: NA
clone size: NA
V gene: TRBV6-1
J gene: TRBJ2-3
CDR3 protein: CASSERTSGSDTQYF
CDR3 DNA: TGTGCCAGCAGTGAAAGGACCAGCGGTTCAGATACGCAGTATTTT

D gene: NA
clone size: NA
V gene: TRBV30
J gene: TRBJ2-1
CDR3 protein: CAWSPGRSYNEQFF
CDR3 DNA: TGTGCCTGGAGCCCAGGGCGCTCCTACAATGAGCAGTTCTTC

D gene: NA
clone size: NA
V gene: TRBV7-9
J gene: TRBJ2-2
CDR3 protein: CASSPDSLAGELFF
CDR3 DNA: TGTGCCAGCAGCCCGGACTCTTTGGCCGGGGAGCTGTTTTTT

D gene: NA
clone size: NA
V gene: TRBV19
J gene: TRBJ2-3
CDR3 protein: CASSIRGGDTDTQYF
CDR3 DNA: TGTGCCAGTAGTATCAGGGGTGGGGACACAGATACGCAGTATTTT

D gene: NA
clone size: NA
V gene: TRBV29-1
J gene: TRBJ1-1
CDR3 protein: CSVFRTDFSEAFF
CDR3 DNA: TGCAGCGTTTTCCGGACAGATTTCTCAGAAGCTTTCTTT

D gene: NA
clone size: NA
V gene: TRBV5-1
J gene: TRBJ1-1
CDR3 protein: CASSFGSLLMNTEAFF
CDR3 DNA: TGCGCCAGCAGCTTTGGTAGTCTACTGATGAACACTGAAGCTTTCTTT

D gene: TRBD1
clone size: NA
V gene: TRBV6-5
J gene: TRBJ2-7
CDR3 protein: CASSLTGAGYEQYF
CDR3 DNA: TGTGCCAGCAGCCTCACAGGGGCCGGCTACGAGCAGTACTTC

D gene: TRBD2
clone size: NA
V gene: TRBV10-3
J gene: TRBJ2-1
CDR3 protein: CAIGGLAGVNEQFF
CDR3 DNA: TGTGCCATCGGAGGACTAGCGGGAGTCAATGAGCAGTTCTTC

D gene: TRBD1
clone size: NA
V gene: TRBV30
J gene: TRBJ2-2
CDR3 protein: CACAPGTGGWELFF
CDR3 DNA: TGTGCCTGCGCCCCCGGGACAGGGGGCTGGGAGCTGTTTTTT

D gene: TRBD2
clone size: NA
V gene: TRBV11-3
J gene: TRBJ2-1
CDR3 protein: CASSLISGRGNEQFF
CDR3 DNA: TGTGCCAGCAGCTTAATAAGCGGGAGGGGAAATGAGCAGTTCTTC

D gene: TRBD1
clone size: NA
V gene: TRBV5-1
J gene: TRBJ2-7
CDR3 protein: CASSLDGQGVVEQYF
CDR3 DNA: TGCGCCAGCAGCTTGGATGGACAGGGGGTGGTCGAGCAGTACTTC

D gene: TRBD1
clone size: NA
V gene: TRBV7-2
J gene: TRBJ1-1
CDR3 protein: CASSSQGGTEAFF
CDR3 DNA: TGTGCCAGCAGCTCCCAGGGGGGCACTGAAGCTTTCTTT

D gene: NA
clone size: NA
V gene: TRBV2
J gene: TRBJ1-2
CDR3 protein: CASSGVDYGYTF
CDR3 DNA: TGTGCCAGCAGTGGAGTTGACTATGGCTACACCTTC

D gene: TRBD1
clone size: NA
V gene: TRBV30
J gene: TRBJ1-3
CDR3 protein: CAWSGGQGTENTIYF
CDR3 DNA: TGTGCCTGGAGTGGAGGACAGGGGACGGAAAACACCATATATTTT

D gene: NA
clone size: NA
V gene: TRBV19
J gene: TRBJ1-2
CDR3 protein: CASSIGHLYGYTF
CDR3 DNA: TGTGCCAGTAGTATAGGACACCTTTATGGCTACACCTTC

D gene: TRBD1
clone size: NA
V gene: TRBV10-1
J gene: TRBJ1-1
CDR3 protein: CASSESRTGAFF
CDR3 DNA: TGCGCCAGCAGTGAGTCGCGGACAGGGGCTTTCTTT

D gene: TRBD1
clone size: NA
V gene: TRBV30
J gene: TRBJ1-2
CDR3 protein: CAWETDRGYTF
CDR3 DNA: TGTGCCTGGGAAACGGACAGGGGCTACACCTTC

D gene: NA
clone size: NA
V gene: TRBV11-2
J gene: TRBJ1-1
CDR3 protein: CASRTVIMNTEAFF
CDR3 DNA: TGTGCCAGCCGGACAGTAATCATGAACACTGAAGCTTTCTTT

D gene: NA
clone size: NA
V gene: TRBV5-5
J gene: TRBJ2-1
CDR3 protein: CASSLETSSNNEQFF
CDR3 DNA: TGTGCCAGCAGCTTGGAAACTAGCAGCAACAATGAGCAGTTCTTC

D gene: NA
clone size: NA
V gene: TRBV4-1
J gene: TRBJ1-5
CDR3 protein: CASSQDVNSNQPQHF
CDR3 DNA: TGCGCCAGCAGCCAAGATGTTAATAGCAATCAGCCCCAGCATTTT

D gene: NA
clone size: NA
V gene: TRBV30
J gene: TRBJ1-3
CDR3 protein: CAWRGGGGSRAGNTIYF
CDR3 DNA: TGTGCCTGGCGAGGTGGTGGAGGGAGTAGAGCTGGAAACACCATATATTTT

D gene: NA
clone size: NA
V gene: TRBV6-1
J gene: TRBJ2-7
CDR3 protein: CASSDAYEQYF
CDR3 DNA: TGTGCCAGCAGTGATGCTTACGAGCAGTACTTC

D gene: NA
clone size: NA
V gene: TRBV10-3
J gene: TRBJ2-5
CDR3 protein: CAISAHPGEGAQYF
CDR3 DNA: TGTGCCATCAGTGCCCACCCCGGGGAGGGGGCCCAGTACTTC

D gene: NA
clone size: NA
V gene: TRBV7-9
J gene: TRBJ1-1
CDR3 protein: CASSLGSGGTEAFF
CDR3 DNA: TGTGCCAGCAGCTTAGGCAGCGGCGGAACTGAAGCTTTCTTT

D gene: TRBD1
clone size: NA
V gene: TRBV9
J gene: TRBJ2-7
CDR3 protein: CASSVEGQGFEQYF
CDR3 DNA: TGTGCCAGCAGCGTAGAGGGACAGGGGTTCGAGCAGTACTTC

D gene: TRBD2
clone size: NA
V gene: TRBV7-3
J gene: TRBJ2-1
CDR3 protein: CASSPTGAGDNEQFF
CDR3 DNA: TGTGCCAGCAGCCCCACCGGAGCGGGGGACAATGAGCAGTTCTTC

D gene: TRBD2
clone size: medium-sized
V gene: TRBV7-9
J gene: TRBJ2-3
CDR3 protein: CASSLVRSSGGADTQYF
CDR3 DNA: TGTGCCAGCAGCTTAGTACGGTCTAGCGGAGGAGCGGATACGCAGTATTTT

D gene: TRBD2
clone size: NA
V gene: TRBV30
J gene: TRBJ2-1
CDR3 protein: CAGSLAGGPYNEQFF
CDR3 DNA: TGTGCCGGGAGTCTAGCGGGAGGGCCTTACAATGAGCAGTTCTTC

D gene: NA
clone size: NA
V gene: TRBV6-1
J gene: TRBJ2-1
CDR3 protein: CASSTDNYSDNEQFF
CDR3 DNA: TGTGCCAGCAGTACCGACAATTACTCCGACAATGAGCAGTTCTTC

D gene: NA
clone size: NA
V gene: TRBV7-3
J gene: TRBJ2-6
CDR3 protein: CASSLPYGANVLTF
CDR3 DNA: TGTGCCAGCAGCCTACCCTATGGGGCCAACGTCCTGACTTTC

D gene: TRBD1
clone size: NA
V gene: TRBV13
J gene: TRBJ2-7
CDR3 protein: CASSSTGDEQYF
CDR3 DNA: TGTGCCAGCAGCTCCACAGGGGACGAGCAGTACTTC

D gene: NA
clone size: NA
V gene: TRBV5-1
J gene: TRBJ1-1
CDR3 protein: CASSTQGLNTEAFF
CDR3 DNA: TGCGCCAGCAGCACTCAGGGGTTGAACACTGAAGCTTTCTTT

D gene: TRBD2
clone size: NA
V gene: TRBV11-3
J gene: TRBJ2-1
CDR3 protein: CASSLGLAGINEQFF
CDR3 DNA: TGTGCCAGCAGCTTAGGACTAGCGGGGATCAATGAGCAGTTCTTC

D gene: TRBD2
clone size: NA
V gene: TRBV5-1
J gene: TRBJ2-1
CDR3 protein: CASSLGLAGVLGYNEQFF
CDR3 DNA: TGCGCCAGCAGCTTGGGACTAGCGGGAGTGTTGGGTTACAATGAGCAGTTCTTC

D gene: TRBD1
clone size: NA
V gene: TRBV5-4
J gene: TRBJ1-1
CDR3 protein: CASSIKGQRKTEAFF
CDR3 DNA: TGTGCCAGCAGCATCAAGGGACAGCGAAAAACTGAAGCTTTCTTT

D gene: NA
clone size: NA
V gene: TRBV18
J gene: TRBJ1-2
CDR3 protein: CASSPQQDVYGYTF
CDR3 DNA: TGTGCCAGCTCACCACAACAGGACGTCTATGGCTACACCTTC

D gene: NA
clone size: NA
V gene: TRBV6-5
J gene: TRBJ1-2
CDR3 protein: CASSPYYAGGRGYTF
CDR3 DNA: TGTGCCAGCAGTCCTTACTATGCGGGGGGTCGGGGCTACACCTTC

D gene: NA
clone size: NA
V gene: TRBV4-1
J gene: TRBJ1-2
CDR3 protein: CASSQTGYGGYTF
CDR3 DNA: TGCGCCAGCAGCCAAACAGGGTATGGGGGCTACACCTTC

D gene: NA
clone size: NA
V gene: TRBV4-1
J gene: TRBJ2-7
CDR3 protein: CASSQDGRGYYEQYF
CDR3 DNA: TGCGCCAGCAGCCAAGATGGCAGGGGCTACTACGAGCAGTACTTC

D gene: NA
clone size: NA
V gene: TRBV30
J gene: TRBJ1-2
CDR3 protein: CAFYPLGREGYTF
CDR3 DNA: TGTGCCTTTTACCCCCTGGGCAGGGAAGGCTACACCTTC